One sample yielded the 25 T cell receptor beta chains listed below, sequenced in a study of blood T cell repertoires in COVID-19 (dated by TCRdb to between 2020 and 2021). Receptors were amplified or captured by the immunoSEQ multiplex PCR assay. This immuneACCESS table, as held by TCRdb, lists in-frame sequences with V and J called but not all clones. Of the missing ones, under half trace to an unresolved V gene in checked studies; the others have no known cause. The sample table lists roughly 57,000 clones, about 89% of them with a count of one. Around 6.9% of the sample is held by the ten biggest clonotypes. Material for sequencing was peripheral blood. The receptor source for this set is a man between 60 and 75 years old with active or convalescent COVID-19.

The chain combines TRBV6-2 or TRBV6-3 with TRBJ2-1, with D possibly being TRBD1 (6 bases). Germline V gene sequence: CDR1 MNHEY, CDR2 SVGEGT. Trimming took off 0 bases at V and 9 bases at J, with 15 bases between the two ends. The CDR3 length is 15 residues. In DNA form, the CDR3 reads TGTGCCAGCAGTTACTCTCGGCACAGGGACGGTGAGCAGTTCTTC. This encodes CASSYSRHRDGEQFF.

The gene calls are TRBV2 and TRBJ1-6; 9 bases fit TRBD1. CDR3 length: 14 amino acids. The germline V gene encodes CDR1 SNHLY and CDR2 FYNNEI. V lost 6 bases, J lost 10 bases, and 7 bases stayed unmatched. The chain's CDR3 is CASSVGQGGSPLHF. For the CDR3, the DNA is TGTGCCAGCAGCGTGGGACAGGGAGGATCACCCCTCCACTTT.

The V and J genes are TRBV19 and TRBJ2-7; TRBD1 is a possible D gene (7 bases). CDR3 length equals 13 residues. Germline V lookup: CDR1 LNHDA, CDR2 SQIVND (reference sequence). V lost 9 bases to trimming and J lost 3 bases, with 15 bases between them. CDR3 region: CASGQAGIYEQYF. The CDR3 DNA is TGTGCCAGCGGACAGGCGGGAATCTACGAGCAGTACTTC. Variable domain in full (rest from reference TRBV19 and TRBJ2-7): DGGITQSPKYLFRKEGQNVTLSCEQNLNHDAMYWYRQDPGQGLRLIYYSQIVNDFQKGDIAEGYSVSREKKESFPLTVTSAQKNPTAFYLCASGQAGIYEQYFGPGTRLTVT.

The CDR3 sequence: CASSAGTGDEQFF. Written as DNA, the CDR3 is TGTGCCAGCTCGGCCGGGACGGGGGATGAGCAGTTCTTC. This sequence joins TRBV18 and TRBJ2-1; D might be TRBD2 (6 bases). The CDR3 is made up of 13 amino acids. V dropped 6 bases and J dropped 8 bases, with 14 bases sitting between them. Germline assignment: CDR1 KGHSH and CDR2 LQKENI.

V gene TRBV14 combines with J gene TRBJ2-7, with 8 bases that match TRBD2. The V gene end was trimmed by 0 bases and the J gene end by 4 bases; junction bases not matched to a gene: 5. The germline V gene encodes CDR1 SGHDN and CDR2 FVKESK. The CDR3 consists of 15 residues. The CDR3 DNA is TGTGCCAGCAGCCAAGAGGCGGGAGGCCGATACGAGCAGTACTTC. Residues: CASSQEAGGRYEQYF.

The chain links TRBV6-2 or TRBV6-3 to TRBJ2-7, with D possibly being TRBD1 (6 bases). The CDR3 spans 13 residues. Trimming took off 2 bases at V and 7 bases at J, with 12 bases between the two ends. Germline-derived CDR1 and CDR2 are MNHEY and SVGEGT. The CDR3 region is CASSYQGSMEQYF. The DNA for the CDR3 is TGTGCCAGCAGTTACCAGGGGTCCATGGAGCAGTACTTC.

The chain combines TRBV28 with TRBJ2-1; D is possibly TRBD1 (6 bases). Per germline, CDR1 MDHEN and CDR2 SYDVKM. V lost 3 bases and J lost 2, with 11 bases in between. CDR3 length: 15 amino acids. The CDR3 is CASSFRRTAYNEQFF. DNA of the CDR3: TGTGCCAGCAGTTTCCGGAGGACAGCCTACAATGAGCAGTTCTTC.

The chain's CDR3 is CASSPFRGMNTEAFF. CDR3 coding DNA: TGTGCCAGCTCACCTTTCCGGGGGATGAACACTGAAGCTTTCTTT. This rearrangement joins TRBV18 to TRBJ1-1; possible D gene TRBD1, 5 bases. The CDR3 is 15 residues long. From germline, CDR1 is KGHSH and CDR2 LQKENI. With 3 bases removed from V and 0 bases from J, the gap between germline ends came to 11 bases. Complete variable domain (other parts from reference TRBV18 and TRBJ1-1): NAGVMQNPRHLVRRRGQEARLRCSPMKGHSHVYWYRQLPEEGLKFMVYLQKENIIDESGMPKERFSAEFPKEGPSILRIQQVVRGDSAAYFCASSPFRGMNTEAFFGQGTRLTVV.

V is TRBV10-3 and J is TRBJ2-1; 10 bases line up with TRBD2. The CDR3 spans 16 residues. CDR1 and CDR2 from the germline V gene are ENHRY and SYGVKD. V shed 6 bases and J 1 base; nucleotides not matched to a gene: 6. The CDR3 DNA follows: TGTGCCATCAGCGATGCTAGCGGGAGATCCTACAATGAGCAGTTCTTC. This translates into CAISDASGRSYNEQFF.

This chain links TRBV2 with TRBJ2-2; TRBD1 agrees at 11 bases. Germline V gives CDR1 SNHLY, CDR2 FYNNEI. Trimming removed 6 bases from V and 3 bases from J; junction bases left unmatched: 3. This CDR3 spans 15 amino acids. The CDR3 region has the DNA TGTGCCAGCAGGCGGGACAGGGGGTACACCGGGGAGCTGTTTTTT. This encodes CASRRDRGYTGELFF.

J is TRBJ2-5 and V is TRBV4-1; D not certain. Trimming shortened V by 1 base and J by 2 bases, and 11 bases separated the two germline ends. Per the germline V gene, CDR1 is MGHRA and CDR2 is YSYEKL. This CDR3 region has 15 residues. Here the CDR3 reads CASSQVFRSQETQYF. Written as DNA, the CDR3 is TGCGCCAGCAGCCAAGTTTTCAGATCTCAAGAGACCCAGTACTTC.

The chain is built from TRBV7-2 and TRBJ1-4; TRBD1 agrees at 8 bases. The CDR3 length is 15 residues. From germline, CDR1 is SGHTA and CDR2 FQGNSA. V was clipped by 5 bases and J by 8 bases; unmatched bases: 10. For the CDR3, the DNA is TGTGCCAGCAGCCAAAGGGCAGGGGGCGCCGAAAAACTGTTTTTT. Translation: CASSQRAGGAEKLFF. The variable domain in full, with the rest retrieved from reference TRBV7-2 and TRBJ1-4, is GAGVSQSPSNKVTEKGKDVELRCDPISGHTALYWYRQSLGQGLEFLIYFQGNSAPDKSGLPSDRFSAERTGGSVSTLTIQRTQQEDSAVYLCASSQRAGGAEKLFFGSGTQLSVL.

Worth noting for this clone: The same CDR3 can be traced to other DNA sequences in this sample. The chain uses TRBV4-1 and TRBJ2-1, with 8 bases that match TRBD2. Unmatched junction bases numbered 5, after V lost 0 bases and J lost 4 bases. The CDR3 consists of 16 residues. Germline V gene data show CDR1 as MGHRA and CDR2 as YSYEKL. The CDR3, as DNA: TGCGCCAGCAGCCAAGATGCGGGGGGTTCTTACAATGAGCAGTTCTTC. Its translation is CASSQDAGGSYNEQFF.

The count of this clone is one. The V gene is TRBV5-1, the J gene TRBJ2-3, with 9 bases identical to TRBD2. The CDR3 is 15 residues long. Unmatched junction bases numbered 7, after V lost 4 bases and J lost 4 bases. The V gene's germline CDR1 is SGHRS and CDR2 YFSETQ. The CDR3 coding sequence is TGCGCCAGCAGCGCCTCTAGCGGGGCGCCAGATACGCAGTATTTT. This translates into CASSASSGAPDTQYF.

V gene TRBV5-1 combines with J gene TRBJ2-7; 8 nucleotides align to TRBD1. CDR3 length equals 14 residues. The ends lost 4 bases at V and 3 bases at J; junction bases unmatched: 6. Germline assignment: CDR1 SGHRS and CDR2 YFSETQ. The CDR3 coding sequence is TGCGCCAGCAGCCAGGGACAGGAACTCTACGAGCAGTACTTC. Its protein is CASSQGQELYEQYF.

The V gene is TRBV14, the J gene TRBJ2-1; 12 nucleotides line up with TRBD2. This CDR3 is built from 17 residues. Losses at the gene ends were 1 base for V and 5 bases for J; bases not matched to a gene: 6. Germline values: CDR1 SGHDN, CDR2 FVKESK. CDR3 amino acids: CASSQVVLAGGNNEQFF. The CDR3, as DNA: TGTGCCAGCAGCCAAGTTGTTCTAGCGGGGGGGAACAATGAGCAGTTCTTC.

The chain combines TRBV28 with TRBJ1-1, with D perhaps matching TRBD1 (5 bases). Looked up from germline, CDR1 is MDHEN and CDR2 is SYDVKM. The germline V and J ends were trimmed by 2 bases and 8 bases, with 12 bases remaining between them. The CDR3 sequence is 13 residues long. CDR3 DNA sequence: TGTGCCAGCAGTTTAGATGGGGGGAAAGAAGCTTTCTTT. This sequence encodes CASSLDGGKEAFF.

V and J are TRBV19 and TRBJ1-2, with TRBD1 matching over 7 bases. This CDR3 is built from 14 residues. The germline V gene has CDR1 LNHDA and CDR2 SQIVND (reference sequence). V shed 3 bases, J shed 8 bases, and the junction held 9 bases outside the gene matches. In DNA, the CDR3 is TGTGCCAGTAGTATCCCAGGGGGAAGCGGAGGCTACACCTTC. It yields the protein CASSIPGGSGGYTF.

V gene TRBV3-1 (or the pseudogene TRBV3-2) combines with J gene TRBJ1-2; no clear D gene. This CDR3 has 16 residues. Germline values: CDR1 LGHDT, CDR2 YNNKEL (reference sequence). The V end lost 0 bases, the J end lost 6 bases, and 17 bases lay between the germline ends. The CDR3 here is CASSQDRAATVDGYTF. CDR3 nucleotides: TGTGCCAGCAGCCAAGATAGAGCGGCGACGGTGGATGGCTACACCTTC.

In regard to this clone: The same CDR3 is also encoded by other DNA sequences in this sample. This chain links TRBV10-3 with TRBJ1-2; 7 bases are shared with TRBD1. The germline CDR1 and CDR2 sequences are ENHRY and SYGVKD. The CDR3 contains 15 residues. V dropped 1 base and J dropped 5; count of bases not matched to a gene: 7. The CDR3: CAISELGQRRYGYTF. The CDR3 coding sequence is TGTGCCATCAGTGAGTTGGGACAGAGGAGATATGGCTACACCTTC.

CDR3 sequence (DNA): TGTGCCACCAGCACCCACAGGGGGGCAGATACGCAGTATTTT. Protein: CATSTHRGADTQYF. V usage is TRBV15 and J usage is TRBJ2-3, with 8 positions matching TRBD1. Unmatched junction bases numbered 4, after V lost 4 bases and J lost 4 bases. The germline gives CDR1 LNHNV, CDR2 YYDKDF (reference sequence). The CDR3 sequence is 14 residues long.

This chain joins TRBV5-1 and TRBJ2-2; TRBD1 agrees at 9 bases. After removal of 2 bases from V and 6 bases from J, the junction contained 5 bases not matched to a gene. The CDR3 is 15 residues long. Germline V gene sequence: CDR1 SGHRS, CDR2 YFSETQ. CDR3: CASSLEQGAAGELFF. CDR3 bases: TGCGCCAGCAGCTTAGAACAGGGGGCCGCCGGGGAGCTGTTTTTT. The whole variable domain, filled in from reference TRBV5-1 and TRBJ2-2, reads KAGVTQTPRYLIKTRGQQVTLSCSPISGHRSVSWYQQTPGQGLQFLFEYFSETQRNKGNFPGRFSGRQFSNSRSEMNVSTLELGDSALYLCASSLEQGAAGELFFGEGSRLTVL.

The chain couples TRBV9 to TRBJ2-1, with 8 nucleotides matching TRBD1. The CDR3 is 15 amino acids. Losses at the gene ends were 5 bases for V and 2 bases for J; bases not matched to a gene: 6. Germline assignment: CDR1 SGDLS and CDR2 YYNGEE. This chain's CDR3 is CASSPGQGTYNEQFF. In nucleotides, the CDR3 is TGTGCCAGCAGTCCCGGACAGGGTACCTACAATGAGCAGTTCTTC.

The V call is TRBV6-2 or TRBV6-3, the J call TRBJ1-5; D remains unclear. Germline lookup yields CDR1 MNHEY and CDR2 SVGEGT. This CDR3 spans 13 amino acids. V was clipped by 5 bases and J by 1 base, with 6 bases between them. The CDR3 sequence is CASSRESNQPQHF. The CDR3 DNA follows: TGTGCCAGCAGTCGCGAGAGCAATCAGCCCCAGCATTTT.

The rearrangement links TRBV4-3 to TRBJ2-7; 10 positions agree with TRBD2. Germline trimming cut 0 bases from V and 2 bases from J; bases unmatched to any gene: 10. This CDR3 has 18 residues. Germline CDR1 LGHNA, CDR2 YSLEER. The CDR3 nucleotides read TGCGCCAGCAGCCAAGATACTAGCGGGGCTAACGCCCCCTACGAGCAGTACTTC. It specifies CASSQDTSGANAPYEQYF.